This TCR beta chain was captured in a study of T cell repertoires in cytomegalovirus infection. Study-wide background: Selection of CMV epitopes for the study included recently identified HLA-C-restricted and well-studied HLA-B-restricted ones. From public TCR beta signatures came an indication of both CMV infection and matching HLA type.

From the reads, TCRdb called clonotypes with MiXCR, one entry per CDR3 protein. The table has fewer than 650,000 distinct CDR3 sequences, 35% to 50% seen once; the top ten hold 48%. Study-wide points: HLA-C-restricted, CMV-specific TCR beta clonotypes were dominant ex vivo.

Per germline, CDR1 SGHVS and CDR2 FNYEAQ. There are 16 residues in the CDR3. V lost 5 bases, J lost 1 base, and 8 bases stayed unmatched. The sample holds a few counts of this clonotype. Its antigen is undetermined. The receptor's source is a human donor in good health (CMV status not recorded). Some clones in this sample may be carry-over from other donors' samples. Specimen: cultured PBMCs, collected from culture after CMV antigen stimulation. The chain employs TRBV7-6 and TRBJ2-7; 10 nucleotides match TRBD1. CDR3 loop: CASSLEPGQGSYEQYF. CDR3 in DNA: TGTGCCAGCAGCCTCGAACCGGGACAGGGGTCCTACGAGCAGTACTTC.